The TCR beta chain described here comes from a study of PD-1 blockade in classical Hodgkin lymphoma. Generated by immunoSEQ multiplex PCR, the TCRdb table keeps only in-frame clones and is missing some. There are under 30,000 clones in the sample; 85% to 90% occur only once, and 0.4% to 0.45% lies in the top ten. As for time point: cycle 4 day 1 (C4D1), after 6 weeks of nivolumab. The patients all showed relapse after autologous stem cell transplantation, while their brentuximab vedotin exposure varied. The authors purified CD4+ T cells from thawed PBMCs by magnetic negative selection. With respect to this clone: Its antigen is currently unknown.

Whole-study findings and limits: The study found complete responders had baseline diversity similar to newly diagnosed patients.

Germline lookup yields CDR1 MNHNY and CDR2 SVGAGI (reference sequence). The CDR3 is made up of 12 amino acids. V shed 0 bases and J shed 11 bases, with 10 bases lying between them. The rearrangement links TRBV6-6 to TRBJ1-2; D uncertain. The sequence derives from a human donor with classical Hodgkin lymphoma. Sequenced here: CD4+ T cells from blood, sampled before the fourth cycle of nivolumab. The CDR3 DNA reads TGTGCCAGCAGTTACTCCGGAGGAGAGTACACCTTC. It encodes CASSYSGGEYTF.